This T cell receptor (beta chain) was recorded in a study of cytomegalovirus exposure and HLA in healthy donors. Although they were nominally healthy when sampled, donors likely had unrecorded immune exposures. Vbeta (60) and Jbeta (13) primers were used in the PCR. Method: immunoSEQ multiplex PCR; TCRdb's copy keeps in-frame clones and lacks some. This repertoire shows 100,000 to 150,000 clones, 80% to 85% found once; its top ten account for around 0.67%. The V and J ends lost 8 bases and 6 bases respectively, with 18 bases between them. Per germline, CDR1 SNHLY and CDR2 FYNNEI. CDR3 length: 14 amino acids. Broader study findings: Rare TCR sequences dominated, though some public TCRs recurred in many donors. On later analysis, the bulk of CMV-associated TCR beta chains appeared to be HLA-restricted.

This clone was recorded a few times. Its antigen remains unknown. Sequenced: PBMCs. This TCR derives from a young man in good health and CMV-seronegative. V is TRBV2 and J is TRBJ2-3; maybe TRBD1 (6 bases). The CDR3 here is CASATGFTIDTQYF. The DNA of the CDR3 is TGTGCCAGCGCCACAGGGTTTACGATCGATACGCAGTATTTT.